The sequence of this T cell receptor (beta chain) was determined in a study of control samples from healthy donors and cancer patients. Clones were read by immunoSEQ multiplex PCR, and TCRdb kept only the in-frame ones, dropping some. The profile shows approximately 210,000 clones, 91% of them singletons. CDR1 MGHRA and CDR2 YSYEKL come from the germline V gene. The CDR3 runs to 15 residues. Trimming removed 0 bases from V and 8 bases from J, with 16 bases in between. Sequenced sample: blood. The clonotype was recovered from a man between 25 and 39 years old in good health. This chain links TRBV4-1 with TRBJ1-2; D remains ambiguous. CDR3 loop: CASSQDLAILFGYTF. CDR3 DNA: TGCGCCAGCAGCCAAGATCTCGCCATTTTGTTCGGCTACACCTTC.